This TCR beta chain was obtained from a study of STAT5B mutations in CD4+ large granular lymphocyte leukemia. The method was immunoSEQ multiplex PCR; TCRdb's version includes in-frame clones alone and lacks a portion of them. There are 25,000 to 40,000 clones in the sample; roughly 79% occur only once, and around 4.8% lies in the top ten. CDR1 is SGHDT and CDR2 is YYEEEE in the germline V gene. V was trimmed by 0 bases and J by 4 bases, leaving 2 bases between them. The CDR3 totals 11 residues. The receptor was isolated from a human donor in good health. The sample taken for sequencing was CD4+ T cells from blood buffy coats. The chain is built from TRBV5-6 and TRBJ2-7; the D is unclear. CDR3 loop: CASSLAYEQYF. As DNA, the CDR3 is TGTGCCAGCAGCTTGGCTTACGAGCAGTACTTC.